The T cell receptor (beta chain) described here comes from a study of early T cells in non-severe SARS-CoV-2 infection. The ends were cut back, 4 bases at V and 4 bases at J, with 20 bases in the middle. CDR1 and CDR2 from the germline V gene are MGHRA and YSYEKL. The CDR3 extends over 17 amino acids. In the library, individual cDNA molecules carried attached unique molecular identifiers. TCRdb reprocessed the 5' RACE reads via MiXCR and lists one record per CDR3 protein. Of about 50,000 distinct CDR3 sequences listed, over 10% are singletons. In its sample, this clonotype was seen many times. The sequence came from an adult who was a healthcare worker with PCR-confirmed SARS-CoV-2 infection or an uninfected control (not recorded which). V gene TRBV4-1 combines with J gene TRBJ2-1, with a tentative D call TRBD1 (6 bases). Sequences were obtained from whole blood. CDR3 region: CASSPDATGPKYNEQFF. In DNA, the CDR3 is TGCGCCAGCAGCCCAGACGCAACAGGGCCGAAATACAATGAGCAGTTCTTC.